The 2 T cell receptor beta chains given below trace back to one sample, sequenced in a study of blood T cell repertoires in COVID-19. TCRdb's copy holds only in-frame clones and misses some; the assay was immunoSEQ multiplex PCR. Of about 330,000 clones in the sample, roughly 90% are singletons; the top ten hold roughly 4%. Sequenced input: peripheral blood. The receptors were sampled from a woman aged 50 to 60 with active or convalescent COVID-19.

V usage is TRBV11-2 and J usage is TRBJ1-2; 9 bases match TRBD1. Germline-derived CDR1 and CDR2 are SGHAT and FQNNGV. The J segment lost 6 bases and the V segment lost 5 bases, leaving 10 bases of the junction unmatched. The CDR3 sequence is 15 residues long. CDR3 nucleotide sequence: TGTGCCAGCAGCATCGGGACAGGGCGTGGGCATGGCTACACCTTC. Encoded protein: CASSIGTGRGHGYTF.

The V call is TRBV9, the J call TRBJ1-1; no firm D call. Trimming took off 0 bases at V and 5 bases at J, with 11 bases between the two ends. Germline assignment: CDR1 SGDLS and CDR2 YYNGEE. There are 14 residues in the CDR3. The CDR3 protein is CASSVAGGRTEAFF. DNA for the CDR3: TGTGCCAGCAGCGTAGCTGGAGGTCGGACTGAAGCTTTCTTT.